The subject of this entry is one T cell receptor (beta chain). This sample was included in a study of blood T cell repertoires in COVID-19. CDR3 length: 13 residues. The V end was cut by 6 bases, the J end by 6 bases, with 11 bases between. The germline CDR1 and CDR2 sequences are MGHRA and YSYEKL. Authors' analysis steps: Nucleated cell number was recorded as an estimate derived from reference gene primer amplification. Measured with immunoSEQ multiplex PCR; TCRdb has only the in-frame clones, and not every one. That table is the source of V, J and clone size, and D and trimming were worked out from the DNA. This sample has 250,000 to 300,000 clones; around 90% occur once, and the top ten carry 0.8% to 1%. Allocation to cohorts depended on clinical history reported by the participants.

The V call is TRBV4-1, the J call TRBJ2-2, with TRBD1 as a possible D gene (6 bases). The sample was PBMCs or T cells enriched from blood (not recorded which). The sequence was collected from a woman in her twenties or thirties who had recovered from COVID-19. The CDR3 region has the DNA TGCGCCAGCAGACCACAGGGTGCCGGGGAGCTGTTTTTT. This translates into CASRPQGAGELFF.